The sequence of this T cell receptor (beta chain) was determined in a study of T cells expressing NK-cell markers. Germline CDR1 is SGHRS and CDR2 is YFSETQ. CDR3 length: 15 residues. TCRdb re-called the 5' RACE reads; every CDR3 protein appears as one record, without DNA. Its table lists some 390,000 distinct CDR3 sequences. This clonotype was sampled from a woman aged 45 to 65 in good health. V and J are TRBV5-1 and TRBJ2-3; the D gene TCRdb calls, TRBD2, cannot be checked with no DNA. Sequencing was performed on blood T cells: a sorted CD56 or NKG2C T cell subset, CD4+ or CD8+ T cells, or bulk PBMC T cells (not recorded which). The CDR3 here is CASGYSGSATDTQYF.